One and the same sample provided the 10 T cell receptor beta chains below, sequenced in a study of patients and donors after allogeneic stem cell transplantation (dated by TCRdb to about 2020). Libraries were made using RT-PCR. Sequencing was performed on a NextSeq 550. Starting from the raw public reads, TCRdb applied fastp trimming at Q25, assembled clones with MiXCR and retained in-frame beta chains. CDR3 protein sequences are deduplicated, and each keeps its most common genes and DNA. In all, the sample holds 30,000 to 35,000 distinct CDR3 sequences, and 6.8% of those were seen once. The ten largest clonotypes hold 34% of the sample. Sequenced material: blood, either unsorted or a sorted T cell fraction (not recorded which). These receptors were collected from a human donor who was either an allogeneic HSCT recipient or a stem cell or donor lymphocyte infusion donor (not recorded which). It is not recorded whose cells these are; they may come from a transplant donor.

The chain uses TRBV6-5 and TRBJ2-5; the match to TRBD1 covers 9 bases. The CDR3 runs 14 residues. Looked up from germline, CDR1 is MNHEY and CDR2 is SVGAGI. V dropped 6 bases and J dropped 2; count of bases not matched to a gene: 4. The CDR3: CASRDRGRQETQYF. The CDR3 DNA follows: TGTGCCAGCAGGGACAGGGGACGACAAGAGACCCAGTACTTC.

CDR3 DNA: TGTGCCAGCAGCACGATAAGCGGGATCGGGGAGCTGTTTTTT. Protein: CASSTISGIGELFF. This rearrangement joins TRBV7-2 to TRBJ2-2; 7 bases are a match to TRBD2. With 5 bases clipped from V and 7 bases from J, the junction kept 7 bases outside the gene matches. Germline V CDR1 and CDR2: SGHTA, FQGNSA. The CDR3 is 14 residues long. The entire variable domain, with the rest obtained from reference TRBV7-2 and TRBJ2-2, is as follows: GAGVSQSPSNKVTEKGKDVELRCDPISGHTALYWYRQSLGQGLEFLIYFQGNSAPDKSGLPSDRFSAERTGGSVSTLTIQRTQQEDSAVYLCASSTISGIGELFFGEGSRLTVL.

This clonotype was counted ten times or more. The CDR3 sequence is CATSDLVYGYTF. CDR3 in DNA: TGTGCCACCAGTGATTTGGTATATGGCTACACCTTC. This chain connects TRBV24-1 to TRBJ1-2; D is unclear. The CDR3 extends over 12 amino acids. Trimming shortened V by 0 bases and J by 5 bases, and 3 bases separated the two germline ends. Per germline, CDR1 KGHDR and CDR2 SFDVKD.

At least ten counts were recorded for this clonotype. The V call is TRBV9, the J call TRBJ2-1, with D tentatively TRBD2 (5 bases). V lost 1 base and J 7 bases, leaving 18 bases between the germline ends. Germline V gives CDR1 SGDLS, CDR2 YYNGEE. CDR3 length: 16 amino acids. The CDR3 bases are TGTGCCAGCAGCGTATATGACTACTCTCCCGGGAATGAGCAGTTCTTC. Translation: CASSVYDYSPGNEQFF.

The V and J genes are TRBV7-8 and TRBJ2-7, with TRBD2 as a possible D gene (6 bases). There are 15 residues in the CDR3. Germline V lookup: CDR1 SGHVS, CDR2 FQNEAQ. V lost 1 base to trimming and J lost 5 bases, with 15 bases between them. CDR3 loop: CASSLGSGPFHEQYF. CDR3 in DNA: TGTGCCAGCAGCTTAGGGAGCGGGCCCTTCCACGAGCAGTACTTC.

This clonotype has a count of ten or more. V usage is TRBV7-9 and J usage is TRBJ2-5; 12 bases are shared with TRBD1. V lost 3 bases and J lost 3; bases outside the gene matches: 5. The length of the CDR3 is 16 residues. CDR1 is SEHNR, CDR2 FQNEAQ, per germline (reference sequence). CDR3 sequence (DNA): TGTGCCAGCAGCTTCGGGACAGGGGGCAAAGAAGAGACCCAGTACTTC. Translation gives CASSFGTGGKEETQYF.

This clonotype was recorded many times. The genes are TRBV14 and TRBJ2-2; D gene ambiguous. Germline CDR1 is SGHDN and CDR2 is FVKESK. V dropped 0 bases and J dropped 0 bases, with 11 bases sitting between them. CDR3 size: 17 residues. DNA for the CDR3: TGTGCCAGCAGCCAAGATATCAGGCGATCGAACACCGGGGAGCTGTTTTTT. Protein sequence: CASSQDIRRSNTGELFF.

The V and J genes are TRBV4-1 and TRBJ2-7; possibly TRBD2 for D (5 bases). The germline V gene encodes CDR1 MGHRA and CDR2 YSYEKL. The CDR3 is 14 amino acids. V shed 1 base and J shed 2 bases, with 9 bases lying between them. CDR3 nucleotides: TGCGCCAGCAGCCAAGTCGGGGATCCCTACGAGCAGTACTTC. Encoded protein: CASSQVGDPYEQYF.

This clonotype appeared many times. The V and J genes are TRBV19 and TRBJ1-5; D is perhaps TRBD1 (6 bases). This CDR3 contains 18 residues. Germline V gives CDR1 LNHDA, CDR2 SQIVND (reference sequence). The germline V and J ends were trimmed by 1 base and 1 base, with 17 bases remaining between them. The chain's CDR3 is CASSIATGYSGSNQPQHF. The CDR3 DNA reads as TGTGCCAGTAGTATAGCTACAGGGTATTCTGGCAGCAATCAGCCCCAGCATTTT.

This clonotype was picked up many times. The chain employs TRBV7-9 and TRBJ2-2; no definite D call. The CDR3 length is 13 residues. CDR1 and CDR2 from the germline V gene are SEHNR and FQNEAQ (reference sequence). Deletions cut 5 bases from V and 5 bases from J, with 9 bases between. For the CDR3, the DNA is TGTGCCAGCAGCCCACACGGAACCGGGGAGCTGTTTTTT. This translates into CASSPHGTGELFF. The complete variable domain, with remaining parts taken from reference TRBV7-9 and TRBJ2-2, reads DTGVSQNPRHKITKRGQNVTFRCDPISEHNRLYWYRQTLGQGPEFLTYFQNEAQLEKSRLLSDRFSAERPKGSFSTLEIQRTEQGDSAMYLCASSPHGTGELFFGEGSRLTVL.